Below are 2 T cell receptor beta chains sequenced from a single sample in a study of T cell changes during pregnancy in multiple sclerosis. The assay was immunoSEQ multiplex PCR, and TCRdb's table has in-frame clones only and misses some. The table has roughly 70,000 clones, approximately 92% seen once; the top ten hold about 2.2%. This material consisted of peripheral blood, taken before pregnancy. All receptors derive from a female donor with multiple sclerosis, enrolled in a pregnancy study.

This clone appeared a single time. The CDR3 loop reads CASSKGTGYNEQFF. In nucleotides, the CDR3 is TGTGCCAGCAGCAAAGGGACAGGGTATAATGAGCAGTTCTTC. This chain links TRBV7-2 with TRBJ2-1; the match to TRBD1 covers 9 bases. Germline trimming cut 5 bases from V and 7 bases from J; bases unmatched to any gene: 6. The CDR3 contains 14 residues. Germline-derived CDR1 and CDR2 are SGHTA and FQGNSA.

V is TRBV19 and J is TRBJ2-7, with D perhaps TRBD2 (6 bases). V was pared by 6 bases and J by 6 bases, with 18 bases between. Germline V gene sequence: CDR1 LNHDA, CDR2 SQIVND (reference sequence). The CDR3 is made up of 14 amino acids. The CDR3 region is CASSRVAGGVEQYF. The CDR3 DNA reads TGTGCCAGTAGCAGGGTGGCAGGCGGGGTCGAGCAGTACTTC.